The entry that follows covers one T cell receptor beta chain sequence. It lacks a known antigen. Base qualities were left out, and no much larger clone turns up one base away. The junction carries 18 bases between V and J, which are trimmed by 7 bases and 3 bases respectively. In the germline V gene, CDR1 corresponds to MNHEY and CDR2 to SVGEGT. The cysteine opens and the phenylalanine closes a CDR3 of 15 amino acids. The only DNA kept is the CDR3, 45 bases in frame from the first base. TCR beta CDR3 regions were amplified from RNA transcripts. A first-round RT-PCR of the TCR CDR3 used the HTBI primer set with the Qiagen OneStep RT-PCR kit. Libraries were constructed in a second round of multiplex PCR, after which size selection and purification were carried out. Sequencing of the libraries was done on an Illumina HiSeq2000 using paired-end 100 bp reads. In the authors' own workflow: SOAPnuke was used to process the raw data, with reads discarded if the reads contained adapters or uncalled bases, had a mean Phred below 15, or lacked an exact constant-primer or identifier match. High-quality paired reads were merged with COPE v1.2.5, and unique nucleotide sequences were defined as clonotypes. MiTCR v1.1 was used to align clonotypes to the IMGT TRBV, TRBD and TRBJ reference segments. The analysis included only V-J combinations with a frequency above 0.0001, which together covered roughly 99% of the repertoires. The TCS score was defined as F50 (clonal expansion) divided by E x V (chaos), with BLOSUM62-based TCRdist calculated between CDR3 peptides within each V-J. Welch's t-statistics and random forest reduced around 520 V-J features to fewer than 15, which were used in a naive Bayes classifier (R e1071). The public reads were quality trimmed at Q25 with fastp and then assembled into clones with MiXCR by TCRdb, keeping productive beta chains. CDR3 protein duplicates are merged, each entry listing the most common genes and DNA. The V and J calls, along with clone size, are taken from TCRdb and not from the paper's own processing. Within this sample are hundreds of thousands of distinct CDR3 sequences, with 15% to 20% of them counted one time only. The top ten clonotypes cover about 3.7% of the sample.

This sample stems from a study of T cells in Graves' hyperthyroidism and ophthalmopathy (dated by TCRdb to between 2018 and 2020). Looking at the study overall: Peripheral blood was collected at initial diagnosis, before any treatment. To identify distinguishing TCR V-J signatures, a discovery cohort of some 99 patients was used, comprising 40 to 45 with Graves' ophthalmopathy and around 57 with stable Graves' hyperthyroidism. After sampling, hyperthyroidism patients received methimazole starting at 30 mg daily, and ophthalmopathy patients received high-dose intravenous methylprednisolone. The 100 discovery patients were randomly split 7:3 into training and test sets. The paper describes TCR Vbeta CDR3 sequencing of around 140 peripheral blood samples, made up of 40 to 45 ophthalmopathy patients, 70 to 75 hyperthyroidism patients and some 17 progressor patients. Thyroid tissue and blood T-cell repertoires from about 6 Graves' hyperthyroidism patients were also compared in the study. Prospective prediction of ophthalmopathy was tested in an independent validation cohort consisting of 18 hyperthyroidism patients and 15 to 17 patients who later progressed to ophthalmopathy. Results the study describes overall, beyond this receptor: No statistical method was used to fix the sample size in advance, and group allocation was not hidden from the investigators. In validation, the model predicted progression to ophthalmopathy a median of roughly 6.5 months before onset, with roughly 71% sensitivity and 72.22% specificity. Most expanded thyroid clonotypes (frequency above 0.001) were also detected in blood, a finding suggesting that blood repertoires may reflect thyroid immune responses. In cross-validation, a model built on a 13 V-J signature told ophthalmopathy apart from stable hyperthyroidism with roughly 87% sensitivity and roughly 82% specificity, and in testing the same model reached 80%/75%.

Stable Graves' hyperthyroidism was defined as no progression to ophthalmopathy during 18 months of follow-up. The hyperthyroidism patients were between 18 and 65 years old and newly diagnosed, with a disease duration of less than 2 months. Any patient with an uncontrolled infection, another autoimmune disease, pregnancy or lactation was excluded. Clinical symptoms, serum thyroxine and TRAb, thyroid ultrasound, and orbital computed tomography formed the basis for the diagnoses. Ficoll-Paque density gradient centrifugation was used to isolate PBMCs from 10 ml of fresh peripheral blood. Total RNA was extracted with Trizol reagent, and quality was checked on an Agilent 2100 Bioanalyzer.

The sequenced sample was blood. This clonotype was sampled from a young woman with Graves' hyperthyroidism. The rearrangement combines TRBV6-2 or TRBV6-3 with TRBJ1-2, with a tentative D gene TRBD1 over 5 matching bases. The encoded CDR3 is CASKTQGGNDYGYTF. The DNA sequence reads TGTGCCAGCAAAACCCAGGGAGGGAACGACTATGGCTACACCTTC.